The 4 T cell receptor beta chains in this list originate from one sample, sequenced in a study of blood T cell repertoires in COVID-19. Assay used: immunoSEQ multiplex PCR; TCRdb lists only in-frame clones, some missing. The sample shows a few hundred thousand clones, approximately 89% of them seen only once. The sample comprised PBMCs or T cells enriched from blood (not recorded which). The source of these receptors is a man younger than 45 who had recovered from COVID-19.

V usage is TRBV11-2 and J usage is TRBJ1-2; D is possibly TRBD1 (5 bases). CDR3 length equals 13 residues. V was cut by 8 bases and J by 0 bases, with 10 bases left in between. Germline CDR1 and CDR2: SGHAT and FQNNGV. For the CDR3, the DNA is TGTGCCAGCCAGCAGGGTGCTAACTATGGCTACACCTTC. As protein: CASQQGANYGYTF.

The chain links TRBV10-3 to TRBJ1-3; D uncertain. CDR3 length: 11 amino acids. CDR1 is ENHRY and CDR2 is SYGVKD in the germline V gene. V gave up 7 bases and J gave up 9 bases, with 10 bases separating them. In DNA, the CDR3 is TGTGCCATCACGGATCTAGGCACCATATATTTT. This gives the protein CAITDLGTIYF.

About this clone itself: The sample has other DNA sequences that encode this CDR3 too. The rearrangement joins TRBV5-1 to TRBJ2-5, with 12 positions matching TRBD2. Germline CDR1 is SGHRS and CDR2 is YFSETQ. J lost 4 bases, V lost 0 bases, and 1 base had no gene match. This CDR3 contains 15 residues. The CDR3 nucleotides are TGCGCCAGCAGCTTGGGACTAGCGGGGGTAGAGACCCAGTACTTC. It codes for CASSLGLAGVETQYF. Based on the CDR3 plus reference TRBV5-1 and TRBJ2-5, the full variable domain is KAGVTQTPRYLIKTRGQQVTLSCSPISGHRSVSWYQQTPGQGLQFLFEYFSETQRNKGNFPGRFSGRQFSNSRSEMNVSTLELGDSALYLCASSLGLAGVETQYFGPGTRLLVL.

This chain connects TRBV11-3 to TRBJ2-3; 12 bases agree with TRBD2. CDR1 and CDR2 from the germline V gene are SGHNT and YENEEA. V gave up 5 bases and J gave up 10 bases; unmatched junction bases: 7. This CDR3 has 14 residues. The CDR3 reads CASSRGLAGGAQYF. In DNA, the CDR3 is TGTGCCAGCAGCCGTGGGCTAGCGGGGGGGGCGCAGTATTTT. Full variable domain (missing parts from reference TRBV11-3 and TRBJ2-3): EAGVVQSPRYKIIEKKQPVAFWCNPISGHNTLYWYLQNLGQGPELLIRYENEEAVDDSQLPKDRFSAERLKGVDSTLKIQPAELGDSAVYLCASSRGLAGGAQYFGPGTRLTVL.